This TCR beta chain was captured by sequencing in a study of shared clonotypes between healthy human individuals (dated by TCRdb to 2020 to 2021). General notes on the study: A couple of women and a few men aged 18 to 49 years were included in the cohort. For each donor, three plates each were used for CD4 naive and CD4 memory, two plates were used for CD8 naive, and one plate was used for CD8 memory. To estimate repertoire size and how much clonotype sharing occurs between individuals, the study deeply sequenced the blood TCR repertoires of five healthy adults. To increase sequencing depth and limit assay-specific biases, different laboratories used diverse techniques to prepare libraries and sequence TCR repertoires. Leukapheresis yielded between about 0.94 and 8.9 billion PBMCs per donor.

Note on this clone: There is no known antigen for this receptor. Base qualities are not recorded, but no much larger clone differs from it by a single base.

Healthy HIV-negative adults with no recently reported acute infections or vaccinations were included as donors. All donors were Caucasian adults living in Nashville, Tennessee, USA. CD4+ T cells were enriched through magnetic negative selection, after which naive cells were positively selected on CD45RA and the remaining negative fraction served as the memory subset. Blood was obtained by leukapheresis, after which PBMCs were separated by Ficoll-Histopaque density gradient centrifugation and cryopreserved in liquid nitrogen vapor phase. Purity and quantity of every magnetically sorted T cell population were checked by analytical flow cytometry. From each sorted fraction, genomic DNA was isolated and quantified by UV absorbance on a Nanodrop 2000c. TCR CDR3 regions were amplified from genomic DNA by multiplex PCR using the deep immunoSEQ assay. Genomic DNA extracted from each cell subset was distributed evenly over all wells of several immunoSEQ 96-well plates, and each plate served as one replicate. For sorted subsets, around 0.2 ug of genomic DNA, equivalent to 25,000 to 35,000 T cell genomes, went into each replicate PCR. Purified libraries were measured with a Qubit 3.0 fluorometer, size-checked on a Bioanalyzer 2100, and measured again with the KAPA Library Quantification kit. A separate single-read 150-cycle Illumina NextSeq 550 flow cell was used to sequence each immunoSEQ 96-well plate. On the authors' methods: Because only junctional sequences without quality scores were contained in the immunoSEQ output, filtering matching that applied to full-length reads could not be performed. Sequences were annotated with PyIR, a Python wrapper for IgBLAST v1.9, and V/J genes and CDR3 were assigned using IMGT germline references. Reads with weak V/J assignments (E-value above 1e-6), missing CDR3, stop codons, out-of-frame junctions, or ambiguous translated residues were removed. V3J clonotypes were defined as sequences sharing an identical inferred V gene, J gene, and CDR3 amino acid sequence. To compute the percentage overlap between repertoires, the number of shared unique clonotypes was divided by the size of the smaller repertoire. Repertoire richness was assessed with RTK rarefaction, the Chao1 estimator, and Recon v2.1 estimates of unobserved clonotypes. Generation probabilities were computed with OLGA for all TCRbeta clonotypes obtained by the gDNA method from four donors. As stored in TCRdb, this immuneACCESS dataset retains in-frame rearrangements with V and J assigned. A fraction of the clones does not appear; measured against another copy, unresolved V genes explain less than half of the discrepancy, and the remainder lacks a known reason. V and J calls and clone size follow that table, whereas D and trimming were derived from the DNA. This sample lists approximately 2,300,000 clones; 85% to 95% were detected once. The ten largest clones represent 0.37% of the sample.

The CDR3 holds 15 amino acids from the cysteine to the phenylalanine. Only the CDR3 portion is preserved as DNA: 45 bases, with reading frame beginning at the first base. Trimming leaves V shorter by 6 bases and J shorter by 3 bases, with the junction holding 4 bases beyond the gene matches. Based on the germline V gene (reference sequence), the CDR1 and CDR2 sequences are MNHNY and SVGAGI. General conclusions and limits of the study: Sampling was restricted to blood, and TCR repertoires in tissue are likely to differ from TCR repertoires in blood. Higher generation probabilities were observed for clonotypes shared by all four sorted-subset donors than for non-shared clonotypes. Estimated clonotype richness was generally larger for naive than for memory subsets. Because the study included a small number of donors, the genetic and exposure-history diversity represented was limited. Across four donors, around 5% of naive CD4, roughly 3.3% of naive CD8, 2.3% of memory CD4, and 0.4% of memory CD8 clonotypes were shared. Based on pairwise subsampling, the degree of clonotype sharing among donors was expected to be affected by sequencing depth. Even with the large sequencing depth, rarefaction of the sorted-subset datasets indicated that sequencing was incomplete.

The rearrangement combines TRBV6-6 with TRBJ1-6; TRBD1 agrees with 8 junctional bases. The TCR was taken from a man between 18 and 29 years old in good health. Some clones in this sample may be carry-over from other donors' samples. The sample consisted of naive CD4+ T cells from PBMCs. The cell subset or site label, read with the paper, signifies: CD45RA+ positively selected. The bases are TGTGCCAGCAGCCTCACAGGGGGCTATAATTCACCCCTCCACTTT. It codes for CASSLTGGYNSPLHF.